One sample yielded the 17 T cell receptor beta chains listed below, sequenced in a study of identical twins. TCRdb re-derived calls from the 5' RACE reads in MiXCR, one entry per CDR3 protein. The table includes 1.5 million to 2 million distinct CDR3 sequences, about 30% detected once. Sequencing was carried out using cord blood. Every receptor here comes from a newborn girl in good health.

This clonotype was observed a few times. The chain joins TRBV15 to TRBJ1-1; D may be TRBD1 (6 bases). Per germline, CDR1 LNHNV and CDR2 YYDKDF (reference sequence). The CDR3 loop spans 15 amino acids. The V gene lost 0 bases and the J gene lost 3 bases, with 11 bases spanning the gap. The CDR3 loop reads CATSRDRGGHTEAFF. DNA for the CDR3: TGTGCCACCAGCAGAGACAGGGGTGGACACACTGAAGCTTTCTTT.

The chain employs TRBV20-1 and TRBJ2-3, with TRBD1 identical over 10 bases. V lost 4 bases to trimming and J lost 1 base; unmatched junction nucleotides: 8. Germline CDR1 and CDR2: DFQATT and SNEGSKA (reference sequence). This CDR3 comprises 16 residues. The CDR3 region has the DNA TGCAGTGCTATAGTGGGACAGGGGCTTGGCACAGATACGCAGTATTTT. Translating it yields CSAIVGQGLGTDTQYF.

The gene calls are TRBV10-3 and TRBJ2-4; 7 bases map to TRBD1. J lost 13 bases, V lost 2 bases, and 8 bases had no gene match. The germline V gene encodes CDR1 ENHRY and CDR2 SYGVKD. The CDR3 contains 13 residues. This chain's CDR3 is CAISERGQNEQYF. For the CDR3, the DNA is TGTGCCATCAGTGAGAGGGGGCAGAATGAGCAGTACTTC.

The V gene is TRBV20-1, the J gene TRBJ2-3, with TRBD2 matching 8 bases. The CDR3 covers 11 residues. Looked up from germline, CDR1 is DFQATT and CDR2 is SNEGSKA (reference sequence). V trimming: 3 bases; J trimming: 11 bases; junction bases outside the gene matches: 4. CDR3 protein: CSASWAGGQYF. The CDR3 DNA reads as TGCAGTGCTAGCTGGGCGGGGGGGCAGTATTTT.

This clonotype was seen more than once but under ten times. The V gene is TRBV12-3 or TRBV12-4, the J gene TRBJ2-7, with D tentatively TRBD2 (6 bases). V shed 5 bases and J shed 7 bases, with 24 bases lying between them. The CDR3 totals 16 residues. The CDR3 loop reads CASSPAGTGRLVEQYF. DNA for the CDR3: TGTGCCAGCAGTCCAGCCGGGACTGGGCGTTTGGTTGAGCAGTACTTC.

CDR3 DNA sequence: TGTGCCAGCACCTCCGGGACAAGTAACTCACCCCTCCACTTT. Encoded protein: CASTSGTSNSPLHF. J is TRBJ1-6 and V is TRBV28, with D maybe TRBD1 (6 bases). CDR1 and CDR2 from the germline V gene are MDHEN and SYDVKM. This CDR3 has 14 residues. The germline V and J ends were trimmed by 7 bases and 10 bases, with 17 bases remaining between them.

This clonotype has only a few counts. The chain links TRBV7-2 to TRBJ1-5, with D tentatively TRBD1 (6 bases). The CDR3 consists of 16 residues. Trimming removed 2 bases at V and 3 bases at J, with 14 bases between. Germline V gene lookup returns CDR1 SGHTA and CDR2 FQGNSA. CDR3 in amino acids: CASSLRGRGYNQPQHF. The CDR3 DNA sequence: TGTGCCAGCAGCTTAAGGGGCAGGGGCTACAATCAGCCCCAGCATTTT.

This clonotype was seen only a few times. The V call is TRBV20-1, the J call TRBJ2-3; 9 bases line up with TRBD1. V trimming: 6 bases; J trimming: 4 bases; junction bases outside the gene matches: 11. Per the germline V gene, CDR1 is DFQATT and CDR2 is SNEGSKA (reference sequence). CDR3 length: 15 amino acids. CDR3 sequence reads: CSARKGQGSADTQYF. As DNA, the CDR3 is TGCAGTGCGCGAAAGGGACAGGGAAGCGCAGATACGCAGTATTTT.

This clonotype was recorded a few times. The V call is TRBV3-1, the J call TRBJ2-1, with TRBD2 matching over 7 bases. This CDR3 is 16 amino acids long. Germline V lookup: CDR1 LGHDT, CDR2 YNNKEL (reference sequence). The J segment lost 0 bases and the V segment lost 5 bases, leaving 7 bases of the junction unmatched. The CDR3 DNA reads as TGTGCCAGCAGCTTTAGCGGGTCCTCCTCCTACAATGAGCAGTTCTTC. This sequence encodes CASSFSGSSSYNEQFF.

CDR3 protein: CSARPTSGRAYNTGELFF. The DNA of the CDR3 is TGCAGTGCTAGACCAACTAGCGGGAGGGCCTATAACACCGGGGAGCTGTTTTTT. The chain has TRBV20-1 and TRBJ2-2; 13 bases are a match to TRBD2. Germline CDR1 DFQATT, CDR2 SNEGSKA (reference sequence). This CDR3 has 18 residues. Germline trimming cut 2 bases from V and 2 bases from J; bases unmatched to any gene: 8.

In this sample, this clonotype turned up a few times. This CDR3 reads CSASQGSEKLFF. CDR3 coding DNA: TGCAGTGCTAGCCAGGGAAGCGAAAAACTGTTTTTT. V gene TRBV20-1 combines with J gene TRBJ1-4; weak D call: TRBD1 (5 bases). This CDR3 region has 12 residues. V was clipped by 3 bases and J by 8 bases, with 10 bases between them. Germline loops: CDR1 DFQATT, CDR2 SNEGSKA (reference sequence).

This clonotype has a count of ten or more. CDR3 in amino acids: CATSDLQTGGSYNEQFF. CDR3 nucleotides: TGTGCCACCAGTGATTTGCAGACAGGCGGCTCCTACAATGAGCAGTTCTTC. V gene TRBV24-1 combines with J gene TRBJ2-1, with TRBD1 as a possible D gene (6 bases). Trimming removed 0 bases from V and 0 bases from J, with 11 bases in between. Germline lookup yields CDR1 KGHDR and CDR2 SFDVKD. The CDR3 is 17 amino acids.

This clonotype was recorded once. The chain has TRBV29-1 and TRBJ1-2; no clear D gene. Germline V CDR1 and CDR2: SQVTM, ANQGSEA. The V gene lost 4 bases and the J gene lost 0 bases, with 18 bases spanning the gap. This CDR3 has 16 amino acids. The CDR3 sequence: CSVAHPAYKANYGYTF. For the CDR3, the DNA is TGCAGCGTTGCCCATCCAGCTTATAAAGCTAACTATGGCTACACCTTC. Filled out from reference TRBV29-1 and TRBJ1-2, the complete variable domain reads SAVISQKPSRDICQRGTSLTIQCQVDSQVTMMFWYRQQPGQSLTLIATANQGSEATYESGFVIDKFPISRPNLTFSTLTVSNMSPEDSSIYLCSVAHPAYKANYGYTFGSGTRLTVV.

A few counts support this clonotype. The chain carries TRBV12-3 or TRBV12-4 and TRBJ2-7, with 8 bases fitting TRBD1. CDR3 length: 14 residues. V lost 7 bases, J lost 3 bases, and 8 bases stayed unmatched. DNA of the CDR3: TGTGCCAGCACCCAGGGGGACAGGATCTACGAGCAGTACTTC. Encoded protein: CASTQGDRIYEQYF.

The CDR3 region is CSARKGRPNEKLFF. CDR3 coding DNA: TGCAGTGCTAGAAAGGGACGGCCTAATGAAAAACTGTTTTTT. The chain recombines TRBV20-1 with TRBJ1-4; D is possibly TRBD1 (5 bases). The V gene's germline CDR1 is DFQATT and CDR2 SNEGSKA (reference sequence). Trimming cost V 2 bases and J 3 bases, with 10 bases left between them. The CDR3 consists of 14 residues.

This clonotype was seen a few times. The chain employs TRBV9 and TRBJ2-3, with a tentative D call TRBD1 (5 bases). V gave up 0 bases and J gave up 3 bases, with 17 bases separating them. The CDR3 is 17 amino acids. Looked up from germline, CDR1 is SGDLS and CDR2 is YYNGEE. The CDR3 sequence is CASSVVGPTDLTDTQYF. The CDR3 region has the DNA TGTGCCAGCAGCGTAGTAGGGCCGACAGATTTAACAGATACGCAGTATTTT.

V is TRBV7-9 and J is TRBJ1-1; a possible D gene is TRBD1 (5 bases). The V end was cut by 5 bases, the J end by 3 bases, with 13 bases between. This CDR3 has 14 amino acids. CDR1 is SEHNR and CDR2 is FQNEAQ in the germline V gene (reference sequence). The CDR3 here is CASSPRDRYTEAFF. For the CDR3, the DNA is TGTGCCAGCAGCCCTAGGGACCGATACACTGAAGCTTTCTTT.